The rows below give T cell receptor beta chains drawn from one sample of a study of sequential checkpoint blockade in melanoma. The protocol was immunoSEQ multiplex PCR, while the TCRdb copy is restricted to in-frame clones and leaves out a portion. The data show approximately 23,000 clones, around 86% seen once. The sequences come from CD8+ T cells sorted from blood (inferred from file names), collected from a patient given nivolumab and ipilimumab in sequence. Source of these receptors: a human donor with melanoma. Both conserved end residues are part of each CDR3. D genes are given only for firm matches. A clone size is listed for some rows: how often the clone was seen (once, few, many), or a class if it is expanded.

abundance | j_gene | d_gene | v_gene | CDR3aa | CDR3nt
NA | TRBJ2-3 | TRBD2 | TRBV7-9 | CASSPFGGGITDTQYF | TGTGCCAGCAGCCCGTTTGGGGGGGGGATCACAGATACGCAGTATTTT
NA | TRBJ1-1 | NA | TRBV7-9 | CASSLAGGKAFF | TGTGCCAGCAGCCTAGCGGGGGGAAAAGCTTTCTTT
NA | TRBJ2-7 | NA | TRBV27 | CASGWTEDGQYF | TGTGCCAGCGGGTGGACAGAGGACGGGCAGTACTTC
medium-sized | TRBJ2-3 | NA | TRBV11-2 | CASSFGGVLSTDTQYF | TGTGCCAGCAGCTTCGGCGGTGTCCTAAGCACAGATACGCAGTATTTT
NA | TRBJ1-2 | TRBD1 | TRBV28 | CASSPRTGGGGYTF | TGTGCCAGCAGTCCGCGGACAGGGGGCGGAGGCTACACCTTC
NA | TRBJ2-2 | NA | TRBV6-5 | CASSYSPGGTGELFF | TGTGCCAGCAGTTACAGTCCCGGAGGCACCGGGGAGCTGTTTTTT
NA | TRBJ2-3 | TRBD2 | TRBV27 | CASTPRLAGEGTQYF | TGTGCCAGCACCCCACGACTAGCGGGAGAGGGCACGCAGTATTTT
NA | TRBJ1-2 | NA | TRBV4-2 | CASSLPGDINYGYTF | TGTGCCAGCAGCCTACCAGGGGACATTAACTATGGCTACACCTTC
NA | TRBJ2-3 | NA | TRBV5-6 | CASSFHRSFTDTQYF | TGTGCCAGCAGCTTTCACAGGTCCTTCACAGATACGCAGTATTTT
NA | TRBJ2-7 | NA | TRBV27 | CASSLDLGGEQYF | TGTGCCAGCAGTTTGGACTTGGGGGGCGAGCAGTACTTC
medium-sized | TRBJ2-3 | TRBD1 | TRBV6-4 | CASSDSLDRGTDTQYF | TGTGCCAGCAGTGACTCCTTGGACAGGGGCACAGATACGCAGTATTTT
NA | TRBJ2-7 | TRBD2 | TRBV4-3 | CASSPTLLAGGPYEQYF | TGCGCCAGCAGCCCCACCCTGCTAGCGGGGGGGCCCTACGAGCAGTACTTC
NA | TRBJ2-7 | TRBD2 | TRBV13 | CAGSFGAGGYEQYF | TGTGCCGGCAGCTTCGGAGCGGGAGGCTACGAGCAGTACTTC
NA | TRBJ2-1 | TRBD1 | TRBV27 | CASSLGTGFNEQFF | TGTGCCAGCAGTTTGGGGACAGGGTTTAATGAGCAGTTCTTC
NA | TRBJ2-5 | NA | TRBV6-5 | CASSYRSAQVETQYF | TGTGCCAGCAGTTACCGCAGTGCCCAAGTCGAGACCCAGTACTTC
NA | TRBJ2-1 | TRBD2 | TRBV10-3 | CAISVAGGSNEQFF | TGTGCCATCAGCGTAGCGGGAGGCTCGAATGAGCAGTTCTTC
NA | TRBJ2-1 | TRBD2 | TRBV9 | CASSPTSGSSYNEQFF | TGTGCCAGCAGCCCGACTAGCGGAAGCTCCTACAATGAGCAGTTCTTC
NA | TRBJ2-2 | NA | TRBV4-2 | CASSSDLAAPHTGELFF | TGTGCCAGCAGCTCCGACCTTGCGGCACCTCACACCGGGGAGCTGTTTTTT
NA | TRBJ1-5 | TRBD1 | TRBV4-2 | CASSFDRGNNQPQHF | TGTGCCAGCAGCTTCGACAGGGGCAACAATCAGCCCCAGCATTTT
once | TRBJ2-7 | NA | TRBV4-3 | CASSQVKGGYEQYF | TGCGCCAGCAGCCAAGTGAAGGGGGGGTACGAGCAGTACTTC
NA | TRBJ2-7 | TRBD2 | TRBV5-6 | CASSLLAETSGAYEQYF | TGTGCCAGCAGCTTGTTGGCCGAGACTAGCGGCGCCTACGAGCAGTACTTC
NA | TRBJ1-4 | NA | TRBV5-4 | CASSLPAQEKLFF | TGTGCCAGCAGCCTTCCTGCCCAGGAAAAACTGTTTTTT
NA | TRBJ1-5 | TRBD1 | TRBV6-1 | CASRKEGASNQPQHF | TGTGCCAGCAGGAAGGAGGGGGCGAGCAATCAGCCCCAGCATTTT
few | TRBJ1-2 | TRBD1 | TRBV28 | CASSLGQGLSSLTYGYTF | TGTGCCAGCAGCCTAGGACAGGGCCTAAGTAGCCTTACATATGGCTACACCTTC
NA | TRBJ1-5 | NA | TRBV30 | CAWSVQGNQPQHF | TGTGCCTGGAGTGTACAGGGTAATCAGCCCCAGCATTTT
once | TRBJ2-1 | TRBD1 | TRBV4-1 | CASSQYSGGTGLYNEQFF | TGCGCCAGCAGCCAATACTCAGGCGGGACAGGGTTATACAATGAGCAGTTCTTC
NA | TRBJ1-2 | TRBD1 | TRBV19 | CASSPGQGVSVYGYTF | TGTGCCAGTAGTCCCGGACAGGGGGTTTCCGTCTATGGCTACACCTTC
NA | TRBJ2-7 | TRBD2 | TRBV27 | CASRLAGSYEQYF | TGTGCCAGCAGACTAGCGGGATCGTACGAGCAGTACTTC
few | TRBJ2-7 | NA | TRBV7-9 | CASSLVGSSYEQYF | TGTGCCAGCAGCTTAGTTGGGAGCTCCTACGAGCAGTACTTC
once | TRBJ2-4 | TRBD2 | TRBV7-2 | CASSPGEAGRSINIQYF | TGTGCCAGCAGCCCGGGAGAAGCGGGAAGGTCGATAAACATTCAGTACTTC
once | TRBJ2-1 | TRBD1 | TRBV27 | CASSFRTGQFF | TGTGCCAGCAGTTTTAGGACAGGGCAGTTCTTC
NA | TRBJ2-1 | NA | TRBV27 | CASSLGRGPSQFF | TGTGCCAGCAGTTTAGGGCGAGGGCCTTCCCAGTTCTTC
NA | TRBJ2-1 | TRBD2 | TRBV7-9 | CASSDLAGGPSEQFF | TGTGCCAGCAGCGATCTAGCGGGAGGGCCCAGTGAGCAGTTCTTC
NA | TRBJ1-6 | NA | TRBV18 | CASSPRVFGEDSPLHF | TGTGCCAGCTCACCACGGGTCTTCGGGGAAGATTCACCCCTCCACTTT
NA | TRBJ2-7 | NA | TRBV29-1 | CSVGDTRSYEQYF | TGCAGCGTTGGGGACACTCGCTCCTACGAGCAGTACTTC
NA | TRBJ2-5 | NA | TRBV5-1 | CASSPHDSLQETQYF | TGCGCCAGCAGCCCCCATGACAGTTTACAAGAGACCCAGTACTTC